The sequence of this T cell receptor beta chain was determined in a study of blood T cell repertoires in COVID-19. Study-wide background: Both acute and convalescent COVID-19 samples were obtained from the United States, Italy and Spain.

As handled by the study authors: Amplifying reference gene primers gave estimates of nucleated cell counts. TCRdb's copy holds only in-frame clones and misses some; the assay was immunoSEQ multiplex PCR. The DNA gave D and trimming, while V, J and clone size come from that table. The table has about 170,000 clones, approximately 85% seen once. Looked up from germline, CDR1 is SGHDT and CDR2 is YYEEEE. J was trimmed by 3 bases and V by 3 bases; bases with no gene match: 5. The CDR3 contains 15 residues. The genes are TRBV5-6 and TRBJ2-7; 11 bases map to TRBD1. The receptor was isolated from a woman aged 80 or older with COVID-19, enrolled during active disease. Input material: peripheral blood. CDR3 residues: CASSYTGQGGYEQYF. The DNA of the CDR3 is TGTGCCAGCAGCTACACGGGACAGGGGGGCTACGAGCAGTACTTC.